A selection of T cell receptor beta chains follows, all from one sample in a study of blood T cells in healthy people across ages. TCRdb processed the 5' RACE reads anew with MiXCR; each CDR3 protein has one entry. The table has fewer than 2 million distinct CDR3 sequences, about 39% seen once. Specimen: blood. The receptor source for this set is a human donor in good health. CDR3s include the opening cysteine and the closing phenylalanine or tryptophan. Each record gives: V gene, J gene, clone size, CDR3 protein. Size is omitted from some rows. Given values are once, few, many or a class for expanded clones.

V: TRBV24-1; J: TRBJ2-7; size: once; CDR3: CATSDAASYEQYF
V: TRBV28; J: TRBJ2-5; size: -; CDR3: CASSLKQPKGTQYF
V: TRBV7-2; J: TRBJ2-5; size: -; CDR3: CASSYLTIQETQYF
V: TRBV7-9; J: TRBJ1-2; size: few; CDR3: CASSLPGNIGLSGYTF
V: TRBV18; J: TRBJ1-5; size: few; CDR3: CASSPRQTNQPQHF
V: TRBV7-2; J: TRBJ2-7; size: many; CDR3: CASSLDRVDEQYF
V: TRBV18; J: -; size: few; CDR3: CASSPREGAVHEQYF
V: TRBV5-1; J: TRBJ2-3; size: -; CDR3: CASSYSPGHDNLRTDTQYF
V: TRBV4-3; J: TRBJ2-1; size: -; CDR3: CASSQALPGIGDNEQFF
V: TRBV4-2; J: TRBJ1-2; size: -; CDR3: CASSLRTREESGYTF
V: TRBV3-1; J: TRBJ2-7; size: many; CDR3: CASSREGSYEQYF
V: TRBV11-2; J: -; size: -; CDR3: CASTGGGWGQETQYF
V: TRBV4-1; J: TRBJ2-7; size: -; CDR3: CASSRDSSDGSYEQYF
V: TRBV5-1; J: TRBJ1-2; size: many; CDR3: CASSLEGRGSHYGYTF
V: TRBV5-1; J: TRBJ2-6; size: few; CDR3: CASSRYPDRPSSGANVLTF
V: TRBV7-9; J: TRBJ1-1; size: -; CDR3: CASSLDGGAPEAFF